Given below is one TCR beta chain in context. This record comes from a study of shared clonotypes between healthy human individuals. All donors were healthy HIV-negative adults lacking recent acute infections or vaccinations. Germline V gene data show CDR1 as SGHRS and CDR2 as YFSETQ. The CDR3 covers 15 residues. Trimming cost V 0 bases and J 4 bases, with 10 bases left between them. The assay was immunoSEQ multiplex PCR, and TCRdb's table has in-frame clones only and misses some. The table includes about half a million clones, 78% detected once. This sequence originates from a middle-aged woman in good health. Some clones in this sample may be carry-over from other donors' samples. Material for sequencing was PBMCs. This rearrangement joins TRBV5-1 to TRBJ1-4; D is possibly TRBD1 (5 bases). The CDR3 protein is CASSLGQTFNEKLFF. The CDR3 nucleotides read TGCGCCAGCAGCTTGGGACAGACTTTTAATGAAAAACTGTTTTTT.